The present T cell receptor (beta chain) was sequenced within a study of human T cells and chemical hapten exposure (dated by TCRdb to the early 2020s). Regarding the research as a whole: For sensitization, 2% DPC in acetone was applied to a roughly 2 cm by roughly 2 cm area of upper inner arm skin. Blood for TCR sequencing was provided by twenty-nine alopecia patients at one to four time points (pre-sensitization, 2, 6 and 24 weeks). Throughout the approximately 25-week study period, patients were also given weekly therapeutic DPC doses on the scalp. The mostly female patient cohort included alopecia areata with under or over 50% scalp involvement, alopecia totalis and alopecia universalis. Patch tests used Finn chambers with 0.01% DPC on the upper back, scored after 6 days by International Contact Dermatitis Research Group standards. This study followed changes in the peripheral blood TCR repertoire in vivo during primary and secondary sensitization of alopecia patients to the hapten diphenylcyclopropenone (DPC). Blood samples were taken from patients before sensitization (week 0) and then at 2, 6 and about 24 weeks after DPC sensitization. Libraries were combined into a pool for sequencing, and differences in TCR yield between samples came mainly from small differences in library volumes within the pool. Study-wide findings and limitations: Compared with pre-sensitization or healthy control sets, expanded TCRs formed significantly more large CDR3 similarity clusters, which is consistent with antigen-driven responses. Patch test score was positively correlated with the number of PT1 expanded TCRs, with significance at thresholds 8, 16 and 32 but not at 4. DPC sensitization did not change the number of TCRs with a frequency above 1 in 1000, and there was no evidence of changes in global repertoire structure. Alopecia, a presumed autoimmune disease, was present in all patients, so the immune response of the patients might differ from that of healthy individuals. Repeated subsampling changed both the strength of the expansion versus patch-test correlation and the threshold at which that correlation became significant.

The library was obtained by RACE. Sequenced on a NextSeq 500. During library preparation, unique molecular identifiers were attached to individual cDNA molecules so that TCRs could be counted quantitatively and reproducibly. Each blood RNA sample was used to sequence both TCR alpha and TCR beta chains. The authors processed their data as follows. Samples had a median of roughly 99,000 TCRs, with a range from about 20,000 to 690,600. V, J and CDR3 annotation of the TCR reads was carried out using the Decombinator software suite. Every sample was subsampled to the same number of TCRs (28,000) for the PS versus PT1 abundance plots. TCRs were defined as expanded if absent before sensitization and observed at least eight times at the 2-week time point. TCRdb took the public reads, trimmed them with fastp at Q25, ran MiXCR for clone calling and kept in-frame beta chains. Under each unique CDR3 protein, matching rows form one entry showing the most common genes and DNA. TCRdb's processing, not the authors' own work, is the source of the V and J calls. The sample has 80,000 to 100,000 distinct CDR3 sequences on record, 11% of them singletons. 3.1% of the sample is in the top ten clones.

The germline V gene supplies CDR1 SGDLS and CDR2 YYNGEE. The junction shows trimming of 4 bases on V and 2 bases on J, plus 13 bases between the germline ends. Spanning cysteine to phenylalanine, the CDR3 consists of 14 amino acids. The only DNA kept is the CDR3, 42 bases in frame from the first base. According to the study, the label for this sample's time point signals: pre-sensitization, week 0. The label giving this sample's treatment or condition can be read as: therapeutic diphenylcyclopropenone sensitization with weekly scalp DPC. At every patch-test visit, the blood draw took place before the patch test was put on. Patients were eligible if aged 18 to 70, diagnosed with alopecia and judged suitable for DPC therapy, and pregnant patients were excluded. Unfractionated whole blood was collected in Tempus Blood RNA tubes, and total RNA was extracted from that blood. This clonotype was detected many times. Its target antigen remains unknown. Per-base quality was not reported, and no clone a single base away is much larger than it.

The sequence was collected from an older woman with alopecia areata. Some clones in this sample may be carry-over from other donors' samples. The chain is made from TRBV9 and TRBJ2-7; TRBD2 might be the D gene, on 6 matching bases. Sequenced here: whole blood, sampled in connection with sensitization to the hapten diphenylcyclopropenone (DPC). In nucleotides, the sequence is TGTGCCAGCAGCCCGGGGGTTTGGGCCTACGAGCAGTACTTC. Its translation reads: CASSPGVWAYEQYF. This CDR3, with the reference TRBV9 and TRBJ2-7 proteins standing in past its ends, gives the full variable domain DSGVTQTPKHLITATGQRVTLRCSPRSGDLSVYWYQQSLDQGLQFLIQYYNGEERAKGNILERFSAQQFPDLHSELNLSSLELGDSALYFCASSPGVWAYEQYFGPGTRLTVT.